The 28 T cell receptor beta chains below were found in one sample sequenced in a study of blood T cells in healthy people across ages. Then a second PCR, running roughly 7 to 11 cycles, was carried out with a sample-barcoded 5' primer and a J-beta primer mix. TCRdb reprocessed the 5' RACE reads with MiXCR, giving one entry per CDR3 protein. This sample has 600,000 to 850,000 distinct CDR3 sequences, with roughly 43% found just once. Sequenced: blood. Receptor source: a woman in her sixties or seventies in good health.

The gene calls are TRBV29-1 and TRBJ2-1; D uncertain. Trimming cost V 4 bases and J 4 bases, with 8 bases left between them. The germline CDR1 and CDR2 sequences are SQVTM and ANQGSEA. The CDR3 length is 12 residues. The CDR3 coding sequence is TGCAGCGTTGCGGGCAGATACAATGAGCAGTTCTTC. Amino acid sequence: CSVAGRYNEQFF.

A remark on this clonotype: It may be a read error: a sequence one base away is much more abundant. The chain is built from TRBV29-1 and TRBJ2-5; 13 bases align to TRBD2. CDR1 is SQVTM, CDR2 ANQGSEA, per germline. This CDR3 region has 14 residues. The V segment lost 5 bases and the J segment 11 bases; nucleotides outside the gene matches: 11. The CDR3 nucleotides are TGCAGCGTTCTGACTAGCGGGAGGTCGGGGGAGCAGTACTTC. Protein product: CSVLTSGRSGEQYF.

V and J are TRBV20-1 and TRBJ1-2; D gene ambiguous. Trimming pared 6 bases from V and 8 bases from J, leaving 25 bases between. The CDR3 is 15 amino acids. Germline V gene sequence: CDR1 DFQATT, CDR2 SNEGSKA (reference sequence). DNA for the CDR3: TGCAGTGCCTCGGACGGCTCCTCTCCTATGAGAGGCTACACCTTC. Protein: CSASDGSSPMRGYTF.

This clonotype was seen a handful of times. This chain joins TRBV29-1 and TRBJ2-1; D gene uncertain. Germline-derived CDR1 and CDR2 are SQVTM and ANQGSEA. This CDR3 comprises 10 residues. Trimming cost V 5 bases and J 7 bases, with 6 bases left between them. The CDR3 spells CSVRTNEQFF. The CDR3 nucleotides are TGCAGCGTTCGTACTAATGAGCAGTTCTTC.

The chain carries TRBV6-5 and TRBJ2-5; D unresolved. Germline assignment: CDR1 MNHEY and CDR2 SVGAGI. The CDR3 runs to 13 residues. V gave up 0 bases and J gave up 11 bases, with 13 bases separating them. In DNA, the CDR3 is TGTGCCAGCAGTTACTCGAATGCCGTGACTCAGTACTTC. This encodes CASSYSNAVTQYF.

This clonotype was detected many times. The chain combines TRBV12-3 or TRBV12-4 with TRBJ2-5; 9 bases line up with TRBD2. V shed 6 bases, J shed 2 bases, and the junction held 7 bases outside the gene matches. This CDR3 comprises 15 residues. The CDR3, as DNA: TGTGCCAGCAGCCAACTAGCGGGCCCGCAAGAGACCCAGTACTTC. This translates into CASSQLAGPQETQYF.

The chain recombines TRBV11-3 with TRBJ2-7; a weak D match, TRBD1 (7 bases). This CDR3 has 15 residues. Trimming left V 5 bases short and J 2 bases short, with 16 bases between. Germline CDR1 is SGHNT and CDR2 is YENEEA. This CDR3 reads CASSLNTGEAYEQYF. The CDR3 DNA is TGTGCCAGCAGCCTAAATACAGGGGAGGCCTACGAGCAGTACTTC.

The chain employs TRBV20-1 and TRBJ2-4, with D perhaps being TRBD1 or TRBD2 (6 bases each). Germline assignment: CDR1 DFQATT and CDR2 SNEGSKA (reference sequence). The CDR3 length is 15 residues. Trimming took off 2 bases at V and 7 bases at J, with 18 bases between the two ends. The CDR3 spells CSARPDRGRWNIQYF. CDR3 nucleotide sequence: TGCAGTGCTAGACCCGACCGGGGGCGGTGGAACATTCAGTACTTC.

The gene calls are TRBV7-9 and TRBJ1-1; a possible D gene is TRBD1 (6 bases). Germline V lookup: CDR1 SEHNR, CDR2 FQNEAQ (reference sequence). The CDR3 extends over 14 amino acids. V was shortened by 3 bases and J by 1 base, with 9 bases between the two germline ends. The CDR3 region has the DNA TGTGCCAGCAGCTTCCGGGACACGAACACTGAAGCTTTCTTT. It codes for CASSFRDTNTEAFF.

The V and J genes are TRBV12-3 or TRBV12-4 and TRBJ1-5; D is uncertain. V lost 5 bases and J 2 bases, leaving 10 bases between the germline ends. The CDR3 has 14 amino acids. The CDR3 nucleotides read TGTGCCAGCAGTACGAAGATTCGCAATCAGCCCCAGCATTTT. Translating it yields CASSTKIRNQPQHF.

This clonotype was seen more than once but under ten times. CDR3 DNA sequence: TGTGCCAGCACCGTTGGCGGTTACAATGAGCAGTTCTTC. This codes for CASTVGGYNEQFF. The chain recombines TRBV11-2 with TRBJ2-1; D is uncertain. The CDR3 runs to 13 residues. Looked up from germline, CDR1 is SGHAT and CDR2 is FQNNGV. Trimming cost V 7 bases and J 4 bases, with 11 bases left between them.

The chain carries TRBV6-6 and TRBJ1-1; no clear D gene. This CDR3 region has 16 residues. In germline, CDR1 is MNHNY, CDR2 SVGAGI (reference sequence). V was trimmed by 5 bases and J by 7 bases, leaving 23 bases between them. CDR3 sequence: CASSPTAHGRRSEAFF. The DNA for the CDR3 is TGTGCCAGCAGTCCTACCGCCCATGGACGGCGGAGTGAAGCTTTCTTT.

The chain carries TRBV10-1 and TRBJ2-3; 11 nucleotides align to TRBD2. V gave up 0 bases and J gave up 1 base; unmatched junction bases: 0. In germline, CDR1 is WNHNN, CDR2 SYGVQD (reference sequence). The CDR3 has 16 amino acids. CDR3 bases: TGCGCCAGCAGTGAGTCACTAGCGGGGGGCACAGATACGCAGTATTTT. Its translation: CASSESLAGGTDTQYF.

There are a few counts of this clonotype. The V gene is TRBV5-1, the J gene TRBJ2-5; D unresolved. Trimming removed 3 bases from V and 0 bases from J, with 15 bases in between. Germline V lookup: CDR1 SGHRS, CDR2 YFSETQ. The length of the CDR3 is 16 residues. The CDR3 nucleotides are TGCGCCAGCAGCTCGGACGGGCTCATCTACCAAGAGACCCAGTACTTC. Amino acid sequence: CASSSDGLIYQETQYF.

This clonotype was found many times. The rearrangement links TRBV7-2 to TRBJ2-1; TRBD2 matches at 11 bases. Germline-derived CDR1 and CDR2 are SGHTA and FQGNSA. The CDR3 covers 14 residues. V lost 10 bases, J lost 9 bases, and 11 bases stayed unmatched. CDR3 amino acids: CAITGTSGRGEQFF. CDR3 DNA: TGTGCCATCACCGGGACTAGCGGTCGAGGTGAGCAGTTCTTC.

The V call is TRBV27, the J call TRBJ2-5; possible D gene TRBD2, 6 bases. This CDR3 has 15 amino acids. V was cut by 5 bases and J by 11 bases, with 24 bases left in between. The germline CDR1 and CDR2 sequences are MNHEY and SMNVEV (reference sequence). The CDR3 coding sequence is TGTGCCAGCAGTCCCCGGGGGAAACTGGGCAATGAGCAGTACTTC. Encoded protein: CASSPRGKLGNEQYF.

This clonotype occurred a few times. V usage is TRBV20-1 and J usage is TRBJ1-1, with D unresolved. The CDR3 extends over 14 amino acids. Per germline, CDR1 DFQATT and CDR2 SNEGSKA (reference sequence). The V end was cut by 0 bases, the J end by 7 bases, with 15 bases between. The CDR3 here is CSARDTRGTNEAFF. CDR3 DNA sequence: TGCAGTGCTAGAGATACTCGGGGTACGAATGAAGCTTTCTTT.

In its sample, this clonotype was seen many times. This chain connects TRBV25-1 to TRBJ2-7; D not certain. The CDR3 contains 11 residues. Germline assignment: CDR1 MGHDK and CDR2 SYGVNS. The V gene lost 6 bases and the J gene lost 4 bases, with 7 bases spanning the gap. The CDR3 protein is CASRSIYEQYF. CDR3 in DNA: TGTGCCAGCAGATCTATTTACGAGCAGTACTTC.

This clonotype was observed a few times. V gene TRBV5-1 combines with J gene TRBJ2-1; 10 positions agree with TRBD2. V shed 4 bases, J shed 5 bases, and the junction held 12 bases outside the gene matches. This CDR3 has 17 residues. Germline-derived CDR1 and CDR2 are SGHRS and YFSETQ. CDR3 nucleotide sequence: TGCGCCAGCAGCCCCCAGACTAGCGGGTGGAGGAACAATGAGCAGTTCTTC. Translation gives CASSPQTSGWRNNEQFF.

J is TRBJ1-1 and V is TRBV9, with a possible D match to TRBD1 (5 bases). Germline V lookup: CDR1 SGDLS, CDR2 YYNGEE. The CDR3 has 16 residues. Trimming took 0 bases from V and 7 from J, leaving 19 bases between them. The CDR3, as DNA: TGTGCCAGCAGCGTAGGATCACAGGTCTCGGATGGTGAAGCTTTCTTT. As protein: CASSVGSQVSDGEAFF.

This clonotype appeared a few times. V is TRBV5-6 and J is TRBJ1-5; tentative D call: TRBD1 (5 bases). This CDR3 contains 13 residues. Trimming shortened V by 2 bases and J by 6 bases, and 9 bases separated the two germline ends. CDR1 SGHDT and CDR2 YYEEEE come from the germline V gene. CDR3 region: CASSFGGSQPQHF. The CDR3 coding sequence is TGTGCCAGCAGCTTCGGGGGGAGTCAGCCCCAGCATTTT.

The rearrangement links TRBV7-2 to TRBJ2-1; 9 nucleotides line up with TRBD1. Losses at the gene ends were 5 bases for V and 7 bases for J; bases not matched to a gene: 6. Per the germline V gene, CDR1 is SGHTA and CDR2 is FQGNSA. This CDR3 spans 14 amino acids. The CDR3 is CASSPGQGWNEQFF. The CDR3 region has the DNA TGTGCCAGCAGCCCGGGACAGGGCTGGAATGAGCAGTTCTTC.

V usage is TRBV18 and J usage is TRBJ1-2; weak D call: TRBD1 (6 bases). Per the germline V gene, CDR1 is KGHSH and CDR2 is LQKENI. The CDR3 is 17 residues long. Trimming shortened V by 2 bases and J by 4 bases, and 20 bases separated the two germline ends. Written as DNA, the CDR3 is TGTGCCAGCTCACCAAACAGGGACGGGACAAGCATCTATGGCTACACCTTC. Its protein is CASSPNRDGTSIYGYTF.

This clonotype showed up just a few times. This chain links TRBV29-1 with TRBJ1-1, with D possibly TRBD1 on 5 matching bases. The germline gives CDR1 SQVTM, CDR2 ANQGSEA. The CDR3 loop spans 11 amino acids. V dropped 6 bases and J dropped 9 bases, with 14 bases sitting between them. The CDR3 sequence is CSVGTPIKAFF. The DNA for the CDR3 is TGCAGCGTCGGGACTCCTATCAAAGCTTTCTTT. The full variable domain, with the rest looked up from reference TRBV29-1 and TRBJ1-1, is SAVISQKPSRDICQRGTSLTIQCQVDSQVTMMFWYRQQPGQSLTLIATANQGSEATYESGFVIDKFPISRPNLTFSTLTVSNMSPEDSSIYLCSVGTPIKAFFGQGTRLTVV.

The CDR3 DNA reads TGTGCCAGCAGCCCAACAGGGACTCACTATGGCTACACCTTC. This codes for CASSPTGTHYGYTF. This chain connects TRBV16 to TRBJ1-2, with a weak D call TRBD1 (6 bases). There are 14 residues in the CDR3. The ends were cut back, 4 bases at V and 3 bases at J, with 12 bases in the middle. Germline values: CDR1 KGHSY, CDR2 FQNENV.

This clonotype was counted a few times. The rearrangement uses TRBV6-6 and TRBJ2-6; a weak D match, TRBD1 (6 bases). The CDR3 is 16 amino acids. Germline values: CDR1 MNHNY, CDR2 SVGAGI (reference sequence). Trimming left V 6 bases short and J 1 base short, with 13 bases between. The CDR3 protein is CASSPLRGSGANVLTF. The CDR3 bases are TGTGCCAGCAGCCCCCTCAGGGGATCTGGGGCCAACGTCCTGACTTTC.

J is TRBJ2-2 and V is TRBV6-1; TRBD2 agrees at 7 bases. The V gene's germline CDR1 is MNHNS and CDR2 SASEGT. V lost 8 bases and J lost 3; bases outside the gene matches: 6. CDR3 size: 14 residues. The CDR3 reads CASWRRGDTGELFF. DNA of the CDR3: TGTGCCAGCTGGAGACGGGGGGACACCGGGGAGCTGTTTTTT.

There are a few counts of this clonotype. This chain's CDR3 is CASSLAGGPGANVLTF. The CDR3 bases are TGCGCCAGCAGCTTGGCCGGCGGTCCCGGGGCCAACGTCCTGACTTTC. The V call is TRBV5-1, the J call TRBJ2-6, with D unclear. CDR3 size: 16 residues. Germline V gene data show CDR1 as SGHRS and CDR2 as YFSETQ. Trimming removed 0 bases from V and 4 bases from J, with 11 bases in between. Together with reference TRBV5-1 and TRBJ2-6, the CDR3 gives the full variable domain: KAGVTQTPRYLIKTRGQQVTLSCSPISGHRSVSWYQQTPGQGLQFLFEYFSETQRNKGNFPGRFSGRQFSNSRSEMNVSTLELGDSALYLCASSLAGGPGANVLTFGAGSRLTVL.